The 11 T cell receptor beta chains below all came from one sample that was sequenced in a study of blood T cell repertoires in COVID-19. Produced via immunoSEQ multiplex PCR; TCRdb's table is partial and in-frame only. The sample lists 100,000 to 150,000 clones; about 82% were seen once. Sequencing was performed on peripheral blood. The receptors were sampled from a human donor in a cohort sampled during active COVID-19.

This clone has only one observation. The V call is TRBV6-5, the J call TRBJ1-1; TRBD1 is a possible D gene (5 bases). CDR1 and CDR2 (germline): MNHEY, SVGAGI. The CDR3 loop spans 15 amino acids. Trimming pared 5 bases from V and 0 bases from J, leaving 13 bases between. The CDR3: CASSMRVDMNTEAFF. Here the CDR3 DNA reads TGTGCCAGCAGTATGAGAGTGGACATGAACACTGAAGCTTTCTTT.

The chain has TRBV11-3 and TRBJ2-1; possible D gene TRBD1, 6 bases. V was shortened by 0 bases and J by 4 bases, with 7 bases between the two germline ends. The germline V gene encodes CDR1 SGHNT and CDR2 YENEEA. The CDR3 covers 14 residues. CDR3 residues: CASSLDGQYNEQFF. The CDR3, as DNA: TGTGCCAGCAGCTTAGATGGACAGTACAATGAGCAGTTCTTC.

The DNA of the CDR3 is TGTGCCAGCAGTTTAGACCGGGACAGGGATGGCTACACCTTC. This encodes CASSLDRDRDGYTF. The chain employs TRBV27 and TRBJ1-2; 9 bases match TRBD1. CDR3 size: 14 residues. From germline, CDR1 is MNHEY and CDR2 SMNVEV (reference sequence). The V gene end was trimmed by 2 bases and the J gene end by 6 bases; junction bases not matched to a gene: 4.

The V and J genes are TRBV5-1 and TRBJ1-6, with 7 positions matching TRBD1. In germline, CDR1 is SGHRS, CDR2 YFSETQ. CDR3 length: 14 amino acids. V gave up 4 bases and J gave up 5 bases; unmatched junction bases: 3. DNA of the CDR3: TGCGCCAGCAGCCCTGGGACAGATAATTCACCCCTCCACTTT. This gives the protein CASSPGTDNSPLHF.

Details on this clone: The identical CDR3 is also encoded by other nucleotide sequences in the sample. V gene TRBV18 combines with J gene TRBJ2-7; 9 bases are a match to TRBD1. J was trimmed by 1 base and V by 3 bases; bases with no gene match: 1. The CDR3 totals 14 residues. CDR1 and CDR2 (germline): KGHSH, LQKENI. The CDR3 region is CASSPGTGSYEQYF. CDR3 coding DNA: TGTGCCAGCTCACCCGGGACAGGGTCCTACGAGCAGTACTTC. The full variable domain, its missing parts supplied by reference TRBV18 and TRBJ2-7, is NAGVMQNPRHLVRRRGQEARLRCSPMKGHSHVYWYRQLPEEGLKFMVYLQKENIIDESGMPKERFSAEFPKEGPSILRIQQVVRGDSAAYFCASSPGTGSYEQYFGPGTRLTVT.

The V call is TRBV27, the J call TRBJ2-2, with 7 positions matching TRBD1. The J segment lost 6 bases and the V segment lost 5 bases, leaving 3 bases of the junction unmatched. The CDR3 has 13 amino acids. CDR1 and CDR2 (germline): MNHEY, SMNVEV (reference sequence). The CDR3 bases are TGTGCCAGCAGTCGAACAGGGGCCGGGGAGCTGTTTTTT. Its protein is CASSRTGAGELFF.

The rearrangement links TRBV5-6 to TRBJ2-1, with 11 bases that match TRBD2. The J segment lost 8 bases and the V segment lost 2 bases, leaving 6 bases of the junction unmatched. From germline, CDR1 is SGHDT and CDR2 YYEEEE. The CDR3 has 15 residues. The CDR3 DNA reads TGTGCCAGCAGCTTTCTTAGCGGGAGGGAGGATGAGCAGTTCTTC. Protein: CASSFLSGREDEQFF.

The V gene is TRBV11-2, the J gene TRBJ2-2; 7 bases fit TRBD2. This CDR3 contains 16 residues. CDR1 is SGHAT and CDR2 is FQNNGV in the germline V gene. Trimming at V came to 10 bases and at J to 6 bases, leaving 17 bases not matched to a gene. CDR3 sequence (DNA): TGTGCCATCCCCCTTCATGCGGGAGCTGGGTCCGGGGAGCTGTTTTTT. It encodes CAIPLHAGAGSGELFF.

The V gene is TRBV6-2 or TRBV6-3, the J gene TRBJ2-7, with 9 bases aligning to TRBD2. There are 16 residues in the CDR3. CDR1 and CDR2 (germline): MNHEY, SVGEGT. Trimming took 4 bases from V and 7 from J; bases not matched to a gene: 14. The DNA of the CDR3 is TGTGCCAGCAGTTTGCGGAGGGTAGCGGGAGCGGGGGAGCAGTACTTC. Translation gives CASSLRRVAGAGEQYF.

This rearrangement joins TRBV19 to TRBJ1-1; 7 bases are shared with TRBD1. Trimming took 3 bases from V and 5 from J; bases not matched to a gene: 6. Germline assignment: CDR1 LNHDA and CDR2 SQIVND (reference sequence). This CDR3 has 14 amino acids. The CDR3 here is CASSIPNRGTEAFF. CDR3 bases: TGTGCCAGTAGTATCCCAAACAGGGGTACTGAAGCTTTCTTT. The variable domain in full, completed from reference TRBV19 and TRBJ1-1, reads DGGITQSPKYLFRKEGQNVTLSCEQNLNHDAMYWYRQDPGQGLRLIYYSQIVNDFQKGDIAEGYSVSREKKESFPLTVTSAQKNPTAFYLCASSIPNRGTEAFFGQGTRLTVV.

The chain employs TRBV28 and TRBJ2-7, with 8 bases aligning to TRBD2. CDR3 length: 14 amino acids. Unmatched junction bases numbered 6, after V lost 2 bases and J lost 6 bases. Germline V gene lookup returns CDR1 MDHEN and CDR2 SYDVKM. The CDR3 DNA follows: TGTGCCAGCAGTTTAGGCGGGAGGTTGGGCGAGCAGTACTTC. Its translation: CASSLGGRLGEQYF.